The 18 T cell receptor beta chains in this list originate from one sample, sequenced in a study of cytomegalovirus exposure and HLA in healthy donors. Amplification used 60 Vbeta primers and 13 Jbeta primers. Method: immunoSEQ multiplex PCR; TCRdb's copy keeps in-frame clones and lacks some. The data contain 100,000 or so clones, around 68% of them singletons. The material sequenced was PBMCs. These receptors were collected from a man aged 50-59 years in good health and CMV-seronegative.

The rearrangement joins TRBV25-1 to TRBJ2-7; TRBD1 aligns across 8 bases. The CDR3 contains 13 residues. The germline CDR1 and CDR2 sequences are MGHDK and SYGVNS. The CDR3 here is CAPGQGRDYEQYF. CDR3 in DNA: TGTGCACCTGGACAGGGCAGAGACTACGAGCAGTACTTC.

For the CDR3, the DNA is TGTGCCAGCAGTCCCCGCCGGGGGGGCGCGTACAATGAGCAGTTCTTC. It yields the protein CASSPRRGGAYNEQFF. The chain has TRBV28 and TRBJ2-1; 8 nucleotides line up with TRBD2. Germline loops: CDR1 MDHEN, CDR2 SYDVKM. V was clipped by 5 bases and J by 4 bases; unmatched bases: 10. The CDR3 contains 16 residues. The whole variable domain, filled in from reference TRBV28 and TRBJ2-1, reads DVKVTQSSRYLVKRTGEKVFLECVQDMDHENMFWYRQDPGLGLRLIYFSYDVKMKEKGDIPEGYSVSREKKERFSLILESASTNQTSMYLCASSPRRGGAYNEQFFGPGTRLTVL.

V gene TRBV10-2 combines with J gene TRBJ1-5, with D perhaps TRBD1 (6 bases). V was trimmed by 5 bases and J by 2 bases, leaving 10 bases between them. CDR1 is WSHSY, CDR2 SAAADI, per germline. The CDR3 spans 14 residues. The CDR3 sequence: CASSSSGGNQPQHF. The DNA for the CDR3 is TGCGCCAGCAGTTCTTCAGGGGGCAATCAGCCCCAGCATTTT.

V usage is TRBV7-2 and J usage is TRBJ1-5; D not certain. The CDR3 totals 14 residues. Germline lookup yields CDR1 SGHTA and CDR2 FQGNSA. Trimming pared 5 bases from V and 7 bases from J, leaving 15 bases between. DNA of the CDR3: TGTGCCAGCAGCCCCTATACTGTGGGCCAGCCCCAGCATTTT. Translating gives CASSPYTVGQPQHF.

This rearrangement joins TRBV4-2 to TRBJ2-7, with 9 positions matching TRBD1. Unmatched junction bases numbered 11, after V lost 0 bases and J lost 5 bases. The CDR3 extends over 17 amino acids. Germline lookup yields CDR1 LGHNA and CDR2 YNFKEQ. The DNA of the CDR3 is TGTGCCAGCAGCCAAGAGTGGGCCGGGACAGGGACCCACGAGCAGTACTTC. This gives the protein CASSQEWAGTGTHEQYF.

The chain employs TRBV27 and TRBJ2-5; possible D gene TRBD2, 5 bases. TRBJ2-7 matches the DNA end more closely, so the J call is doubtful. The germline V gene has CDR1 MNHEY and CDR2 SMNVEV (reference sequence). This CDR3 spans 14 amino acids. The CDR3 sequence: CASSLSGSSYEQYF. In DNA, the CDR3 is TGTGCCAGCAGTCTCTCGGGGAGCTCCTACGAGCAGTACTTC.

The chain employs TRBV28 and TRBJ1-2; D remains unclear. The CDR3 loop spans 12 amino acids. Trimming shortened V by 10 bases and J by 2 bases, and 11 bases separated the two germline ends. From germline, CDR1 is MDHEN and CDR2 SYDVKM. The chain's CDR3 is CAITGGNYGYTF. The CDR3 region has the DNA TGTGCCATCACGGGAGGGAACTATGGCTACACCTTC.

This clone was observed a single time. The chain recombines TRBV6-6 with TRBJ2-7; 10 bases match TRBD2. V lost 5 bases and J lost 2; bases outside the gene matches: 6. Germline CDR1 MNHNY, CDR2 SVGAGI (reference sequence). The CDR3 is made up of 15 amino acids. Written as DNA, the CDR3 is TGTGCCAGCAGTCTGGGGACTAGCGCTGCCTACGAGCAGTACTTC. Its translation is CASSLGTSAAYEQYF.

A note on this clone: The junction and the germline gene differ at one end; a read error may be behind it. The chain links TRBV7-7 to TRBJ2-2, with TRBD2 as a possible D gene (5 bases). The CDR3 totals 16 residues. Germline V lookup: CDR1 SSHAT, CDR2 FNYEAQ (reference sequence). This chain's CDR3 is CASSVGWPRGTGELFF. In DNA, the CDR3 is TGTGCTAGCAGCGTGGGGTGGCCTCGGGGCACCGGGGAGCTGTTTTTT. The variable domain in full, completed from reference TRBV7-7 and TRBJ2-2, reads GAGVSQSPRYKVTKRGQDVTLRCDPISSHATLYWYQQALGQGPEFLTYFNYEAQPDKSGLPSDRFSAERPEGSISTLTIQRTEQRDSAMYRCASSVGWPRGTGELFFGEGSRLTVL.

This chain joins TRBV6-1 and TRBJ2-2; no firm D call. V was pared by 6 bases and J by 1 base, with 6 bases between. The CDR3 contains 13 residues. CDR1 and CDR2 (germline): MNHNS, SASEGT. This CDR3 reads CASRPMNTGELFF. The CDR3 DNA follows: TGTGCCAGCAGGCCTATGAACACCGGGGAGCTGTTTTTT.

This chain links TRBV10-3 with TRBJ2-5, with TRBD2 identical over 11 bases. The length of the CDR3 is 16 residues. V trimming: 3 bases; J trimming: 4 bases; junction bases outside the gene matches: 7. Germline values: CDR1 ENHRY, CDR2 SYGVKD. CDR3: CAISDLSGGAGETQYF. The CDR3 region has the DNA TGTGCCATCAGTGACCTTAGCGGGGGGGCAGGAGAGACCCAGTACTTC.

The CDR3 loop reads CSVGDRTYGYTF. The CDR3 bases are TGCAGCGTCGGCGACAGAACCTATGGCTACACCTTC. The chain uses TRBV29-1 and TRBJ1-2; tentative D call: TRBD1 (5 bases). CDR1 is SQVTM, CDR2 ANQGSEA, per germline. The CDR3 has 12 residues. The V and J ends lost 6 bases and 4 bases respectively, with 12 bases between them.

There are a few counts of this clone. The V and J genes are TRBV28 and TRBJ2-7; a weak D match, TRBD2 (6 bases). Germline CDR1 MDHEN, CDR2 SYDVKM. V was shortened by 7 bases and J by 2 bases, with 9 bases between the two germline ends. The CDR3 spans 12 residues. CDR3 sequence reads: CASKGGTYEQYF. CDR3 sequence (DNA): TGTGCCAGCAAAGGCGGGACCTACGAGCAGTACTTC.

The chain is built from TRBV4-1 and TRBJ2-1, with 9 bases fitting TRBD2. The trim removed 0 bases at V and 5 bases at J, leaving 5 bases unmatched. The CDR3 contains 16 residues. CDR1 and CDR2 (germline): MGHRA, YSYEKL. CDR3 DNA: TGCGCCAGCAGCCAAGATTGGACTAGCGTTAACAATGAGCAGTTCTTC. This translates into CASSQDWTSVNNEQFF.

In DNA form, the CDR3 reads TGTGCCAGCAGTTCCCGCCCGCTAGGGGATTCACCCCTCCACTTT. Protein: CASSSRPLGDSPLHF. The chain employs TRBV27 and TRBJ1-6; TRBD1 is a possible D gene (5 bases). V was shortened by 4 bases and J by 8 bases, with 15 bases between the two germline ends. The germline V gene has CDR1 MNHEY and CDR2 SMNVEV (reference sequence). This CDR3 contains 15 residues.

This rearrangement joins TRBV5-1 to TRBJ2-4; possible D gene TRBD2, 5 bases. This CDR3 region has 16 residues. Germline V CDR1 and CDR2: SGHRS, YFSETQ. Trimming took 4 bases from V and 4 from J, leaving 18 bases between them. The CDR3 DNA is TGCGCCAGCAGCCCTGGCAGGACTGTTTCGAAAAACATTCAGTACTTC. Protein product: CASSPGRTVSKNIQYF.

The chain joins TRBV5-4 to TRBJ2-3, with TRBD2 identical over 11 bases. This CDR3 has 17 residues. In germline, CDR1 is SGHNT, CDR2 YYREEE (reference sequence). The junction had 6 bases not matched to a gene; V was cut back by 0 bases and J by 3 bases. This CDR3 is CASSLGWLAGGTDTQYF. CDR3 DNA: TGTGCCAGCAGCTTGGGGTGGCTAGCGGGAGGTACAGATACGCAGTATTTT.

The CDR3 protein is CASAPVLEGAHEQYF. The CDR3 bases are TGTGCCAGCGCCCCAGTACTGGAGGGGGCCCACGAGCAGTACTTC. This chain joins TRBV18 and TRBJ2-7, with D possibly matching TRBD1 (7 bases). There are 15 residues in the CDR3. Germline assignment: CDR1 KGHSH and CDR2 LQKENI. V shed 8 bases and J shed 5 bases, with 22 bases lying between them.